Ten or more counts support the clone carrying this T cell receptor beta chain. This CDR3 spans 18 amino acids. With 4 bases removed from V and 4 bases from J, the gap between germline ends came to 23 bases. Germline assignment: CDR1 ENHRY and CDR2 SYGVKD. The sample is drawn from a study of regulatory T cells in long-lasting Graves disease. Building of the TCR beta libraries involved iRepertoire HTBI primers and Arm-PCR of CDR3 regions. TCRdb used MiXCR to reprocess the multiplex PCR reads, holding one entry per CDR3 protein. This table holds more than 300,000 distinct CDR3 sequences, about a sixth found once. Time point of the sample: newly diagnosed GD, antithyroid drugs for less than 3 months. RNA from PBMCs was the source of the TCR library.

The receptor comes from a female donor with Graves disease. V gene TRBV10-3 combines with J gene TRBJ2-1; TRBD1 might be the D (6 bases). This specimen was peripheral blood mononuclear cells (PBMCs), taken at new diagnosis, from a patient treated with antithyroid drugs. In DNA form, the CDR3 reads TGTGCCATCAGTGGGGAGACAGGATTCACGATAAGATACAATGAGCAGTTCTTC. Its translation is CAISGETGFTIRYNEQFF.